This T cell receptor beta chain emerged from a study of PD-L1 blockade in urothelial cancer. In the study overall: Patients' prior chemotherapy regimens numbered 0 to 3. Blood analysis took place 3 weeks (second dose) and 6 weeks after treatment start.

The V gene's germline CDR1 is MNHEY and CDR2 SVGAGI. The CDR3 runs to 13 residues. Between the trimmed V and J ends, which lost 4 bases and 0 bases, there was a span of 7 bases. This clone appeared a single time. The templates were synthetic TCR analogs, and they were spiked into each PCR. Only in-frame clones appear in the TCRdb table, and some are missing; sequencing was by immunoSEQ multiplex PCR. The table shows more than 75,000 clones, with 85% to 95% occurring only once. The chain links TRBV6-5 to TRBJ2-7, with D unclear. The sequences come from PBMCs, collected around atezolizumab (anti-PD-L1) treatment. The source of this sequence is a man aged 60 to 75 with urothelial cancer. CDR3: CASSSATSYEQYF. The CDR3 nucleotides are TGTGCCAGCAGTTCAGCGACCTCCTACGAGCAGTACTTC.